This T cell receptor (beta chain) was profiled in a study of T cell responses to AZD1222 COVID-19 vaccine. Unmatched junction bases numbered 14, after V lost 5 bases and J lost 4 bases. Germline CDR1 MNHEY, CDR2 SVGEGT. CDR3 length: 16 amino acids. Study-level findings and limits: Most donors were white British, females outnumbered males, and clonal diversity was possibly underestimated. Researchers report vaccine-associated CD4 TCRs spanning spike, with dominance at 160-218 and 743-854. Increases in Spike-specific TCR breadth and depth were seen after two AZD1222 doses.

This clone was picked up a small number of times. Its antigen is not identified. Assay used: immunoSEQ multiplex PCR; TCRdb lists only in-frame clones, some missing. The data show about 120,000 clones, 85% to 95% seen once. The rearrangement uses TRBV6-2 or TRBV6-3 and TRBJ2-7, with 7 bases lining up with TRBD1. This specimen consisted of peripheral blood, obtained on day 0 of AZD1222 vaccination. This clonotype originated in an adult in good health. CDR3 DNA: TGTGCCAGCAGTCGCCAGCCCGGGACAGCTTATTACGAGCAGTACTTC. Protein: CASSRQPGTAYYEQYF.